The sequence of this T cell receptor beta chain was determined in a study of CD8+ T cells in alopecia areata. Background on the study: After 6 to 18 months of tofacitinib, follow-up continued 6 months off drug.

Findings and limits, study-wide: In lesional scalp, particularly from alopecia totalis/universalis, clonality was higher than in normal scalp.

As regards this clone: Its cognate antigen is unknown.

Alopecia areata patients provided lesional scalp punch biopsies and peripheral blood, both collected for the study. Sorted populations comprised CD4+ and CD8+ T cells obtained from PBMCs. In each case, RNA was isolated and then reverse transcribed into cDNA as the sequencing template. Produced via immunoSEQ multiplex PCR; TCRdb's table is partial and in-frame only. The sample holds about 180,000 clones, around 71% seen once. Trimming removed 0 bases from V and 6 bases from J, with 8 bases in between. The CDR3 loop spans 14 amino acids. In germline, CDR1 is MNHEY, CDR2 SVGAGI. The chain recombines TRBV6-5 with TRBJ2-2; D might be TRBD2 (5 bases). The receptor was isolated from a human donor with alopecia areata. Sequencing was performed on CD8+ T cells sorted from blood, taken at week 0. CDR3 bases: TGTGCCAGCAGTTACTCTGAGGGTGCCGGGGAGCTGTTTTTT. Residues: CASSYSEGAGELFF.